A single count supports the clone carrying this T cell receptor (beta chain). The target antigen is unknown. Primers included in the PCR were 60 Vbeta and 13 Jbeta primers. Libraries were prepared by immunoSEQ multiplex PCR; TCRdb keeps only in-frame clonotypes and omits some of them. The table shows approximately 170,000 clones, with roughly 80% occurring only once. The data stem from a study of cytomegalovirus exposure and HLA in healthy donors. The study's findings and limits: In an earlier analysis, about 87% or about 30%: the productive usage of most TCR beta V segments. An analysis was carried out at a later point. It showed that HLA-associated TCR beta chains were more clonally expanded than equally common non-associated chains. Researchers reported in a later analysis that a missense DCLRE1C variant was tied to TCR beta V- and J-gene trimming.

The CDR3 extends over 16 amino acids. The V gene end was trimmed by 4 bases and the J gene end by 4 bases; junction bases not matched to a gene: 4. From germline, CDR1 is SGHAT and CDR2 FQNNGV. This rearrangement joins TRBV11-2 to TRBJ2-3; TRBD2 matches at 14 bases. The sequence derives from a male donor in good health and CMV-seronegative. The specimen sequenced was PBMCs. The CDR3 DNA reads TGTGCCAGCAGCTCAGGACTAGCGGGGGGAGCAGATACGCAGTATTTT. It encodes CASSSGLAGGADTQYF.